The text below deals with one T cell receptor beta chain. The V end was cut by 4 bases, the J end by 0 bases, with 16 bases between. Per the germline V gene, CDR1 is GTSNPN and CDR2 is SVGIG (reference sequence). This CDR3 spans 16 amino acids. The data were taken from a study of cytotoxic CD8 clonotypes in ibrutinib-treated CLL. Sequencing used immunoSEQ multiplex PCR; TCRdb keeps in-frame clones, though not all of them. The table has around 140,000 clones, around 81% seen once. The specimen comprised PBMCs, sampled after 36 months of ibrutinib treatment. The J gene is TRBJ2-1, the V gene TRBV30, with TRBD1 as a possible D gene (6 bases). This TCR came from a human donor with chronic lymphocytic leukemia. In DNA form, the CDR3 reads TGTGCCTGGACGGCCCTAACAGGGAGCTCCTACAATGAGCAGTTCTTC. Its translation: CAWTALTGSSYNEQFF.